These T cell receptor beta chains were read from a single sample in a study of shared clonotypes between healthy human individuals. Generated by immunoSEQ multiplex PCR, the TCRdb table keeps only in-frame clones and is missing some. The sample records about 2.3 million clones, approximately 95% being singletons. Sequences were obtained from naive CD4+ T cells from PBMCs. The receptors originated from a man between 18 and 35 years old in good health. Some clones in this sample may be carry-over from other donors' samples. Both conserved end residues are part of each CDR3. A D gene is named only where the DNA matches it firmly. Expanded clones get a size class; other rows say once, few or many, or leave the size out.

>TRBV27|few|TRBJ2-7|-
TGTGCCAGCAGTGCACGGGGCGCGTCCTACGAGCAGTACTTC
CASSARGASYEQYF
>TRBV7-2|-|TRBJ2-1|-
TGTGCCAGCAGCTTCACCTACAATGAGCAGTTCTTC
CASSFTYNEQFF
>TRBV28|-|TRBJ2-7|TRBD1
TGTGCCAGCAGCCGGACAGGGGGTATAGATGTGTGGCAGTACTTC
CASSRTGGIDVWQYF
>TRBV5-1|-|TRBJ1-3|-
TGCGCCAGCAAGGGACTACCCGGCTCTGGAAACACCATATATTTT
CASKGLPGSGNTIYF
>TRBV28|-|TRBJ1-5|-
TGTGCCAGCAGTTTAATACGGGGTTTGACCTTAAATCAGCCCCAGCATTTT
CASSLIRGLTLNQPQHF
>TRBV13|-|TRBJ1-4|TRBD1
TGTGCCAGCAGCTTAGGGGGGACAGTGAGCAATGAAAAACTGTTTTTT
CASSLGGTVSNEKLFF
>TRBV30|-|TRBJ2-1|TRBD1
TGTGCCTGGGAACAGGGGAGTTCCTACAATGAGCAGTTCTTC
CAWEQGSSYNEQFF
>TRBV5-1|-|TRBJ2-5|-
TGCGCCAGCAGCTTGGGTGGTTTCCAAGAGACCCAGTACTTC
CASSLGGFQETQYF
>TRBV7-9|-|TRBJ1-1|-
TGTGCCAGCAGCTTAGACCAGGGGACCCCCACTGAAGCTTTCTTT
CASSLDQGTPTEAFF
>TRBV28|-|TRBJ2-3|-
TGTGCCAGCAGTTTGAGACTGCTAGGCACAGATACGCAGTATTTT
CASSLRLLGTDTQYF
>TRBV19|-|TRBJ1-1|TRBD1
TGTGCCAGTAGGCGAAAGACAGGGCGCACTGAAGCTTTCTTT
CASRRKTGRTEAFF
>TRBV7-9|-|TRBJ2-3|-
TGTGCCAGCAGCTTAGTCCCGGGGTCCCATACAGATACGCAGTATTTT
CASSLVPGSHTDTQYF
>TRBV28|-|TRBJ2-7|TRBD2
TGTGCCAGCAGGAAGACTAGCGGATTCTACGAGCAGTACTTC
CASRKTSGFYEQYF
>TRBV6-1|-|TRBJ1-5|-
TGTGCCAGCAGTCCACACACCTTCAATCAGCCCCAGCATTTT
CASSPHTFNQPQHF
>TRBV20-1|-|TRBJ1-1|-
TGCAGTGCTAGTATTTACGCTGAAGCTTTCTTT
CSASIYAEAFF
>TRBV28|-|TRBJ2-1|TRBD2
TGTGCCAGCAGTTCGGCTAGCGGGACCACCTACAATGAGCAGTTCTTC
CASSSASGTTYNEQFF
>TRBV9|-|TRBJ2-3|TRBD2
TGTGCCAGCAGCGTAGAAGTCACTAGCGGGAGTGGTACGCAGTATTTT
CASSVEVTSGSGTQYF
>TRBV7-8|-|TRBJ1-5|-
TGTGCCAGCAGCCTAGATGTTAGGTTCCAGCCCCAGCATTTT
CASSLDVRFQPQHF
>TRBV29-1|-|TRBJ1-1|-
TGCAGCGTTGTTGAGGGGCTAACGAACACTGAAGCTTTCTTT
CSVVEGLTNTEAFF
>TRBV25-1|-|TRBJ1-3|-
TGTGCCAGCAGTTCTACCTACCGGGACATCAGCTCTGGAAACACCATATATTTT
CASSSTYRDISSGNTIYF
>TRBV7-8|-|TRBJ2-3|-
TGTGCCAGCAGCTTACATCAGACCGAGACGCAGTATTTT
CASSLHQTETQYF
>TRBV7-9|-|TRBJ2-7|TRBD1
TGTGCCAGCAGCTCCGGAGGGACAGGGGCACTTTACGAGCAGTACTTC
CASSSGGTGALYEQYF
>TRBV29-1|-|TRBJ1-1|-
TGCAGCGTTGAGCAACAGGGCACTGAAGCTTTCTTT
CSVEQQGTEAFF
>TRBV18|-|TRBJ2-2|-
TGTGCCAGCTCCCCTGACAGATTGTACACCGGGGAGCTGTTTTTT
CASSPDRLYTGELFF
>TRBV28|-|TRBJ1-2|-
TGTGCCAGCAGTCGGAACTATGGCTACACCTTC
CASSRNYGYTF
>TRBV6-6|-|TRBJ2-7|TRBD1
TGTGCCAGCAGTTACTCGACAGGGTTGGGGGAGCAGTACTTC
CASSYSTGLGEQYF
>TRBV28|-|TRBJ2-2|TRBD1
TGTGCCAGCAGTTTAATACGACAGGGGGCCGGGGAGCTGTTTTTT
CASSLIRQGAGELFF
>TRBV7-9|-|TRBJ1-3|-
TGTGCCAGCAGCTTAGTAAGGGGGTCGTCTGGAAACACCATATATTTT
CASSLVRGSSGNTIYF
>TRBV28|-|TRBJ1-2|TRBD1
TGTGCCGTTGACAGGGATGGCTACACCTTC
CAVDRDGYTF
>TRBV7-3|-|TRBJ2-5|TRBD1
TGTGCCAGCAGCTTAAACGGGGACAGCCGCCTGCAGACCCAGTACTTC
CASSLNGDSRLQTQYF
>TRBV6-6|-|TRBJ1-6|TRBD1
TGTGCCAGCAGTTACGGGGGGGACAGTTCACCCCTCCACTTT
CASSYGGDSSPLHF
>TRBV2|-|TRBJ2-1|-
TGTGCCAGCAGTGAAATCGATCGGTTCGGGAGCGGAACCTACAATGAGCAGTTCTTC
CASSEIDRFGSGTYNEQFF
>TRBV19|once|TRBJ2-7|-
TGTGCCAGTAGCTTCAGGGATTGGTCCTACGAGCAGTACTTC
CASSFRDWSYEQYF
>TRBV18|-|TRBJ2-5|TRBD1
TGTGCCAGCTCACCACGACAGGGGTGGGAGACCCAGTACTTC
CASSPRQGWETQYF
>TRBV29-1|-|TRBJ2-1|-
TGCAGCGTTGGCGGGGACAGCGAGCAGTTCTTC
CSVGGDSEQFF
>TRBV9|few|TRBJ1-1|-
TGTGCCAGCAGCGTAGATATCCGACCCAACACTGAAGCTTTCTTT
CASSVDIRPNTEAFF
>TRBV7-9|once|TRBJ2-2|TRBD2
TGTGCCAGCAGCTTATGGGTAGCGGGAGGCCGACGCACCGGGGAGCTGTTTTTT
CASSLWVAGGRRTGELFF
>TRBV28|-|TRBJ2-2|TRBD1
TGTGCCAGCAGTTTACTTCCGGGACAGGGGGCCACCGGGGAGCTGTTTTTT
CASSLLPGQGATGELFF
>TRBV30|-|TRBJ2-1|TRBD2
TGTGCCTGGAATATTGGACTAGCGTTTTCCTGGGGGGATGAGCAGTTCTTC
CAWNIGLAFSWGDEQFF
>TRBV6-5|-|TRBJ2-2|TRBD1
TGTGCCAGCAGTCGGGACAGGGTGGAGCTGTTTTTT
CASSRDRVELFF
>TRBV11-1|-|TRBJ2-2|TRBD1
TGTGCCAGCAGCTTAGGCAGGGGGCACACCGGGGAGCTGTTTTTT
CASSLGRGHTGELFF
>TRBV5-1|-|TRBJ1-1|TRBD1
TGCGCCAGCAGCGAAGGGGGCCCCGAACACGGCCGGGGTAAGGCTTTCTTT
CASSEGGPEHGRGKAFF
>TRBV5-1|-|TRBJ2-7|-
TGCGCCAGCAGCCAAAGACCCTACGAGCAGTACTTC
CASSQRPYEQYF
>TRBV5-1|-|TRBJ2-1|TRBD2
TGCGCCAGCAGCTTGCTAGCGGGAGGGTACAATGAGCAGTTCTTC
CASSLLAGGYNEQFF
>TRBV25-1|-|TRBJ2-3|TRBD2
TGTGCCAGCAGTGACCAGACTAGCGGATACTACACAGATACGCAGTATTTT
CASSDQTSGYYTDTQYF
>TRBV18|-|TRBJ2-7|-
TGTGCCAGCTCACCAAATGCCGACAGCTCCTACGAGCAGTACTTC
CASSPNADSSYEQYF
>TRBV19|-|TRBJ1-3|-
TGTGCCAGTAGTATAACAGCCGGAAACACCATATATTTT
CASSITAGNTIYF
>TRBV5-6|-|TRBJ2-5|-
TGTGCCAGCAGTTATCAAGAGACCCAGTACTTC
CASSYQETQYF
>TRBV21-1|-|TRBJ1-4|-
TGTGCCAGCCCGGTCAGTCCTAATGAAAAACTGTTTTTT
CASPVSPNEKLFF
>TRBV28|-|TRBJ1-4|-
TGTGCCAGCAGAGGGGGGAGGGAAAAACTGTTTTTT
CASRGGREKLFF
>TRBV28|-|TRBJ2-3|-
TGTGCCAGCAGTTTCCCCGGACGGAGCACAGATACGCAGTATTTT
CASSFPGRSTDTQYF
>TRBV9|-|TRBJ2-2|-
TGTGCCAGCAGCGTAGATAGTAAGGCGGGGTGGGACACCGGGGAGCTGTTTTTT
CASSVDSKAGWDTGELFF
>TRBV19|-|TRBJ1-5|-
TGTGCCAGTAGGGGGAATAGCAATCAGCCCCAGCATTTT
CASRGNSNQPQHF
>TRBV29-1|-|TRBJ1-2|-
TGCAGCGCAGAAGGGGGAAAGGGGTTAGGATATACTTTCGGCTACACCTTC
CSAEGGKGLGYTFGYTF
>TRBV6-1|-|TRBJ1-1|-
TGTGCCAGCAGTGTCGACACTGGGGGAGCTTTCTTT
CASSVDTGGAFF